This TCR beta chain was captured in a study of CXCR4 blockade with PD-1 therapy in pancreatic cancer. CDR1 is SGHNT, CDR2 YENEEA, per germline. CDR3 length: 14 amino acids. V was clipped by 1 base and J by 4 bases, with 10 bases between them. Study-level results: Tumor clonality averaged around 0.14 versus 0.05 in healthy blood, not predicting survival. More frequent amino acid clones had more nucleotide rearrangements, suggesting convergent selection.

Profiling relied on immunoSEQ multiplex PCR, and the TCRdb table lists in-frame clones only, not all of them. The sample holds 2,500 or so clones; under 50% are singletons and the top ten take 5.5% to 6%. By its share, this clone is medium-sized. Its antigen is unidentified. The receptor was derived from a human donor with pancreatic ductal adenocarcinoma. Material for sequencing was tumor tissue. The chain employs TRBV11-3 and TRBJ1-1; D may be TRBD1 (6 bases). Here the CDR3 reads CASSLGGGATEAFF. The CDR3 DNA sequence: TGTGCCAGCAGCTTAGGAGGGGGGGCCACTGAAGCTTTCTTT.